This T cell receptor beta chain was identified in a study of blood T cell repertoires in COVID-19. About the research overall: Specimens from acute and convalescent COVID-19 originated in the United States, Italy and Spain.

In the study's own analysis: It was from reference gene primer amplification that nucleated cell counts were estimated. TCRdb keeps only in-frame clones here, not all; method: immunoSEQ multiplex PCR. D and trimming were read from the DNA, whereas the V and J calls and clone size are those reported in that table. There are hundreds of thousands of clones in the sample; under 85% occur only once, and under 4.5% lies in the top ten. The CDR3 covers 15 residues. J gave up 7 bases and V 4 bases, and 7 bases lay outside the gene matches. The V gene's germline CDR1 is MNHEY and CDR2 SMNVEV (reference sequence).

The source material was peripheral blood. The chain joins TRBV27 to TRBJ2-1, with 10 bases aligning to TRBD2. This TCR came from a woman aged 40 to 50 with active or convalescent COVID-19. The CDR3 sequence: CASSWIAGGGNEQFF. In DNA form, the CDR3 reads TGTGCCAGCAGTTGGATAGCGGGGGGAGGAAATGAGCAGTTCTTC.